This T cell receptor (beta chain) was documented in a study of beta chain features in type 1 diabetes (dated by TCRdb to between 2017 and 2018). Concerning the study at large: No differences in mean age, gender distribution, total cell number or subset yield were found between patients and healthy donors. A total of roughly 100 million sorted cells were examined across all samples, and RNA yield correlated strongly with the number of cells per subset. In the study, recently diagnosed type 1 diabetes patients and matched healthy donors were compared on the TCRB repertoires of their sorted circulating CD4+ T cell subsets. Whereas all 28 donors provided naive and central memory subsets, regulatory and stem cell-like memory subsets were isolated from just 8 patients and roughly eight healthy donors.

Beyond this particular receptor, the publication reports: At VDJ recombination sites, type 1 diabetes patients had fewer insertions and more deleted nucleotides, which implies abnormalities in thymic rearrangement. Naive, central memory and regulatory TCRB repertoires appeared to be more similar among patients than among healthy donors. Because cDNA was sequenced instead of genomic DNA, highly expressing activated cells could be over-represented, though the groups showed no difference in activation or CD3 levels. Because the HLA sub-analyses included only small numbers of individuals, any influence of HLA type on TCRB rearrangement was left unresolved. In all four CD4+ subsets, TCRB CDR3 length was moderately but significantly shorter in type 1 diabetes patients. PCR might favor shorter templates, but patient and control samples were amplified and corrected together, so any skew would affect both groups equally.

From the germline V gene (reference sequence), CDR1 is MNHNY and CDR2 is SVGAGI. At the junction V is shortened by 5 bases and J by 9 bases; bases outside the gene matches: 10. The cysteine opens and the phenylalanine closes a CDR3 of 14 amino acids. The DNA shown is the 42-base CDR3, in frame from base 1. Remarks on this clone: This clone's antigen is unknown. No per-base quality is available; no much larger clone lies one base away.

Each donor gave one peripheral blood draw, averaging roughly 120 mL, which was collected into heparinised tubes. A BD FACSAria II and a panel including CD45RO, CCR7, CD25, CD127, CD95 and CD27 were used to sort naive, central memory, regulatory and stem cell-like memory CD4+ T cells. Purity was above 95% for every sorted population. Right away, PBMCs were isolated by Lymphoprep density gradient centrifugation and were stained directly, with no culture step. So that batch effects would be minimized, each experiment stained and sorted samples in pairs, pairing one healthy donor with one patient. The entire isolated RNA was reverse transcribed using the High Capacity cDNA Reverse Transcription Kit, and thus expressed TCRB transcripts were sequenced. Deep immunoSEQ sequencing was performed on naive, central memory and regulatory T cell samples, with an average of roughly 3.5 million total reads per sample. Sorted cells were lysed in RLT buffer and RNA was extracted with DNase-treated RNeasy Micro or Mini kits, depending on cell number. To prevent cross-contamination, every cell subset was processed on its own, while patient and healthy donor samples were processed together. The immunoSEQ multiplex PCR was used to amplify TCRB sequences from cDNA, yielding 87-bp fragments that span the CDR3 region. The amplicons were sequenced using the Illumina HiSeq platform. On the authors' methods: PCR bias was computationally corrected using synthetic template baselines, reads within Hamming distance 2 were collapsed, and singletons that could not be merged were discarded. Reads were aligned to IMGT to assign V, D and J genes, CDR3 length, and insertions or deletions at six rearrangement sites. Within each subset, clonotype counts were normalized to sorted cell number, after which true diversity and Gini coefficients were computed with the tcR R package. The overlap coefficient, calculated on TCRB nucleotide sequences, was used to measure repertoire sharing. The source is immuneACCESS, and TCRdb retained only in-frame sequences with V and J called. Part of the clones is not carried over; for the studies checked, unresolved V genes explain less than half of this, and the remainder is unexplained. Clonal size and the V and J genes are those of that table, whereas D and trimming came from the DNA. Across this sample there are 300,000 to 350,000 clones, with 7.5% to 9% seen only once. In total, the top ten clones hold approximately 0.47% of the sample.

The rearranged segments are TRBV6-6 and TRBJ2-1; 7 junctional bases match TRBD2. The specimen was central memory CD4+ T cells from blood. The origin of this receptor is a woman younger than 30 in good health. The CDR3: CASSPGGGAVEQFF. The DNA sequence is as follows: TGTGCCAGCAGTCCCGGCGGGGGAGCAGTTGAGCAGTTCTTC.